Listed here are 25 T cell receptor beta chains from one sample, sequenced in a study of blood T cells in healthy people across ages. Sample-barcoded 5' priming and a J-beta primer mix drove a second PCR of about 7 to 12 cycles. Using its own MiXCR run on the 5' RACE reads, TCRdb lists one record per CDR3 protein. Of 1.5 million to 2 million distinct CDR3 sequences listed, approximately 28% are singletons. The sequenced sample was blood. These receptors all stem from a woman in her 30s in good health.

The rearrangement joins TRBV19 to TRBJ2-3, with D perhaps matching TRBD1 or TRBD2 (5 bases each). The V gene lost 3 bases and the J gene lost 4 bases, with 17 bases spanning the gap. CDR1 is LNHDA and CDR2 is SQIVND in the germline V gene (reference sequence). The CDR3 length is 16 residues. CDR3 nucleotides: TGTGCCAGTAGTATTTTCCGAGGGGAGCGAGCAGATACGCAGTATTTT. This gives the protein CASSIFRGERADTQYF.

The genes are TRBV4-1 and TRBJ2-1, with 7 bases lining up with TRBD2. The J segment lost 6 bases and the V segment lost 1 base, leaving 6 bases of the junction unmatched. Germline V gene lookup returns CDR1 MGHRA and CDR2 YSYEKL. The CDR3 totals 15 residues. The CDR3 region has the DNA TGCGCCAGCAGCCAAGCACGCGGGAGTGGCAATGAGCAGTTCTTC. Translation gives CASSQARGSGNEQFF.

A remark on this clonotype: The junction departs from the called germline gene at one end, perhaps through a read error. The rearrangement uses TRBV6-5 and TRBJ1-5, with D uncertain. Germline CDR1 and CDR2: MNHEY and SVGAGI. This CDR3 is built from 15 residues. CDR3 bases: TGTACCAGCAGCTTGGGCAGGTGGAGCAATCAGCCCCAGCATTTT. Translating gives CTSSLGRWSNQPQHF.

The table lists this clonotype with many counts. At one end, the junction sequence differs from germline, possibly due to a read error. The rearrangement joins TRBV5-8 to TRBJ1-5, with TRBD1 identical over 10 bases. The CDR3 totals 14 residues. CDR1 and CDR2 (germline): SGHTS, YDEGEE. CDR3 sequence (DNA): TGCGCCAGCAGCCCCGGGACAGGGGAACAGCCCCAGCATTTT. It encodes CASSPGTGEQPQHF.

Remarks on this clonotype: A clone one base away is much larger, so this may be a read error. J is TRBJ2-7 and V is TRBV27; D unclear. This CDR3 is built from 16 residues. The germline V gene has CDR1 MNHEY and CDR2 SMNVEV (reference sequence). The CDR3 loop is CASSSVRADSSYGQYF. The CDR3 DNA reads TGTGCCAGCAGTTCTGTTAGGGCAGATAGCTCCTACGGGCAGTACTTC.

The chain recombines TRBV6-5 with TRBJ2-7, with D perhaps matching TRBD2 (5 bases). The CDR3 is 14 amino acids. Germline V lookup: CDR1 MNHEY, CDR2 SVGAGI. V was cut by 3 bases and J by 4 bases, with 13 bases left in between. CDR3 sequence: CASSYNGVNYEQYF. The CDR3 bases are TGTGCCAGCAGTTATAACGGGGTTAATTACGAGCAGTACTTC.

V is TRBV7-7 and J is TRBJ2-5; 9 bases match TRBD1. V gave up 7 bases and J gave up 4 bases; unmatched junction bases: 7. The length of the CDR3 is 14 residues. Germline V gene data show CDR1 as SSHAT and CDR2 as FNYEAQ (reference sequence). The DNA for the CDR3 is TGTGCCAGCACCGCTGGACAGGGGCGAGAGACCCAGTACTTC. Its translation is CASTAGQGRETQYF.

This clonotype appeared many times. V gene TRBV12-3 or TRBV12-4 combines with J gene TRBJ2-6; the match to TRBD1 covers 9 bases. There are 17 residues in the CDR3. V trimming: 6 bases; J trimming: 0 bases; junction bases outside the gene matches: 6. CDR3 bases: TGTGCCAGCAGATCGGACAGGGGTATCTCTGGGGCCAACGTCCTGACTTTC. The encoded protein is CASRSDRGISGANVLTF.

The CDR3 sequence: CATSRSDYEQYF. The CDR3 nucleotides read TGTGCCACCAGCAGGTCAGACTACGAGCAGTACTTC. The genes are TRBV15 and TRBJ2-7, with unresolved D. The germline V gene encodes CDR1 LNHNV and CDR2 YYDKDF (reference sequence). The CDR3 runs to 12 residues. Trimming left V 3 bases short and J 3 bases short, with 6 bases between.

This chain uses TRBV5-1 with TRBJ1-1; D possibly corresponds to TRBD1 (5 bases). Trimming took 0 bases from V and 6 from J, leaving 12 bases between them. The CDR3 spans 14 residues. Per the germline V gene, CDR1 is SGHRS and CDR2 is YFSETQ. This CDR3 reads CASSLAGIGAEAFF. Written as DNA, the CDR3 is TGCGCCAGCAGCTTGGCAGGGATCGGCGCTGAAGCTTTCTTT.

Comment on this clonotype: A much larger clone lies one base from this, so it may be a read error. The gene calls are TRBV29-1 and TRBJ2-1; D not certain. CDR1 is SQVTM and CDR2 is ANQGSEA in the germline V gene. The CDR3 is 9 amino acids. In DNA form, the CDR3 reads TGCAGCGTCGAAGATGAGCAGGTCTTC. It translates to CSVEDEQVF.

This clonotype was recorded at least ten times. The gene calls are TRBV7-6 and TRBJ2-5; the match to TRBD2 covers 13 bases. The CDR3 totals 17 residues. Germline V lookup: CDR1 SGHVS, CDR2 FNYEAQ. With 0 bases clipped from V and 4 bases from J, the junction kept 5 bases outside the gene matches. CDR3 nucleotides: TGTGCCAGCAGCTTAGCGAGAAGGACTAGCGGGAGAGAGACCCAGTACTTC. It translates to CASSLARRTSGRETQYF.

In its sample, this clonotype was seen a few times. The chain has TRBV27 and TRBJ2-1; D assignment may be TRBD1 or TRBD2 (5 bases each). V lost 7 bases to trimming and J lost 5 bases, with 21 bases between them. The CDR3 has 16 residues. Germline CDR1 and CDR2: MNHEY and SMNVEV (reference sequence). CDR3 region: CASKRFGPGRNNEQFF. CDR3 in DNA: TGTGCCAGCAAAAGGTTTGGGCCGGGACGGAACAATGAGCAGTTCTTC.

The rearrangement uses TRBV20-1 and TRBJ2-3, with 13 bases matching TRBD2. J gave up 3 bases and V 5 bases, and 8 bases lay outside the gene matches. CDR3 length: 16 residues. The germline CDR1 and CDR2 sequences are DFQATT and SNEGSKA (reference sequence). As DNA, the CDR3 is TGCAGTGCTCCTCCGACTAGCGGGAGGTTAACAGATACGCAGTATTTT. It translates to CSAPPTSGRLTDTQYF.

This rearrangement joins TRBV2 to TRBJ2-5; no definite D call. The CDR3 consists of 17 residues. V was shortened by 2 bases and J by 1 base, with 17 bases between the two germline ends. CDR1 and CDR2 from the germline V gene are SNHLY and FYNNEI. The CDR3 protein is CASSERRNRLGQETQYF. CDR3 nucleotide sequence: TGTGCCAGCAGTGAACGTAGGAACAGACTCGGCCAAGAGACCCAGTACTTC.

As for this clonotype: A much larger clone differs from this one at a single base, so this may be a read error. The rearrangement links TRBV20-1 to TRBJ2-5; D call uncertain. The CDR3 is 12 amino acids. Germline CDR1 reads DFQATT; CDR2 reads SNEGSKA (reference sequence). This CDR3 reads CSVRVGGRTQYF. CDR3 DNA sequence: TGCAGTGTTAGAGTGGGCGGTCGGACCCAGTACTTC.

The DNA of the CDR3 is TGTGCCAGCAGTTCCCCAGGGGGAGGTACGCAGTATTTT. Translated: CASSSPGGGTQYF. The chain recombines TRBV28 with TRBJ2-3; possible D gene TRBD1, 7 bases. This CDR3 comprises 13 residues. Germline CDR1 and CDR2: MDHEN and SYDVKM. V shed 4 bases and J shed 8 bases, with 13 bases lying between them.

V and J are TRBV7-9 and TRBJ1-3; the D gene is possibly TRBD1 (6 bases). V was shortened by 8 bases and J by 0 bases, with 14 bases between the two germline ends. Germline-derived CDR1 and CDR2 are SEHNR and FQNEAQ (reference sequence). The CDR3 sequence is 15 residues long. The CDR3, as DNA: TGTGCCAGCGGAGACTCGGACAGCTCTGGAAACACCATATATTTT. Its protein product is CASGDSDSSGNTIYF.

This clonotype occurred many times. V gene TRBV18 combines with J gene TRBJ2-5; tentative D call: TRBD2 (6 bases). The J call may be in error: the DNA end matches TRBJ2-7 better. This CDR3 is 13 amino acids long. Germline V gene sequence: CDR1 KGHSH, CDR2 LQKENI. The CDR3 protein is CASRIATGGEQYF. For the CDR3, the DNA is TGTGCCAGCAGGATAGCGACCGGGGGCGAGCAGTACTTC.

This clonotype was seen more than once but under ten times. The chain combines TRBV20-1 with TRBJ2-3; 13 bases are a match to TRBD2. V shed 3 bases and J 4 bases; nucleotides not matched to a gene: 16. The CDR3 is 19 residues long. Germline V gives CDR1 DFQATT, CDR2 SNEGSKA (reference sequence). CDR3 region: CSASRWTSGSQRSADTQYF. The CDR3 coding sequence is TGCAGTGCTAGTCGATGGACTAGCGGGAGTCAAAGGTCTGCAGATACGCAGTATTTT.

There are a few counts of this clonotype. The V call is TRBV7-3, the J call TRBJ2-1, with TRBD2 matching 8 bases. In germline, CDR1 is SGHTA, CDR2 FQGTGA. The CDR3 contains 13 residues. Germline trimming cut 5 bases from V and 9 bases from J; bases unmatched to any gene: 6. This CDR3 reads CASSPGLVGEQFF. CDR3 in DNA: TGTGCCAGCAGCCCGGGACTAGTCGGTGAGCAGTTCTTC.

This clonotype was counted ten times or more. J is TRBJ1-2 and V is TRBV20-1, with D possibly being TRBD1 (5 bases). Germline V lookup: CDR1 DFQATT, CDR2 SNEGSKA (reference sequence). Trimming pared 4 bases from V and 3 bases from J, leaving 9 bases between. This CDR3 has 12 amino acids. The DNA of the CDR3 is TGCAGTGCTATGGAGGGGTACTATGGCTACACCTTC. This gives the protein CSAMEGYYGYTF.

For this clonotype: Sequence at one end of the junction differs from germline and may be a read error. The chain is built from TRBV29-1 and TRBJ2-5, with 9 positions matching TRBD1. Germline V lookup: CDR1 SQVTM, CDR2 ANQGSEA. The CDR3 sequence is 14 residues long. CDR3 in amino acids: CGVGTGNRQETQYF. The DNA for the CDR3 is TGCGGCGTTGGGACAGGGAACCGTCAAGAGACCCAGTACTTC.

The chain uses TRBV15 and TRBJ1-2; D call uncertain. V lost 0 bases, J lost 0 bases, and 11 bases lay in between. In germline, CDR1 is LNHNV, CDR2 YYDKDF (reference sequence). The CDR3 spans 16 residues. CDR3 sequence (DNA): TGTGCCACCAGCAGAGATCACGTACAAGCTAACTATGGCTACACCTTC. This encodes CATSRDHVQANYGYTF. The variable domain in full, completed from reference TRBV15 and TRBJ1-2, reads DAMVIQNPRYQVTQFGKPVTLSCSQTLNHNVMYWYQQKSSQAPKLLFHYYDKDFNNEADTPDNFQSRRPNTSFCFLDIRSPGLGDTAMYLCATSRDHVQANYGYTFGSGTRLTVV.

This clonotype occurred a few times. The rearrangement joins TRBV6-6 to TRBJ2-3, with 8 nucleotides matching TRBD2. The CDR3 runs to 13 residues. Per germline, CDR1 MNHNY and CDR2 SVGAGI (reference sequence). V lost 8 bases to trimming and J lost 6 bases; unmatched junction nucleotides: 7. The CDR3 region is CASQSSGGDTQYF. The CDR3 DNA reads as TGTGCCAGCCAATCGTCGGGGGGGGATACGCAGTATTTT.